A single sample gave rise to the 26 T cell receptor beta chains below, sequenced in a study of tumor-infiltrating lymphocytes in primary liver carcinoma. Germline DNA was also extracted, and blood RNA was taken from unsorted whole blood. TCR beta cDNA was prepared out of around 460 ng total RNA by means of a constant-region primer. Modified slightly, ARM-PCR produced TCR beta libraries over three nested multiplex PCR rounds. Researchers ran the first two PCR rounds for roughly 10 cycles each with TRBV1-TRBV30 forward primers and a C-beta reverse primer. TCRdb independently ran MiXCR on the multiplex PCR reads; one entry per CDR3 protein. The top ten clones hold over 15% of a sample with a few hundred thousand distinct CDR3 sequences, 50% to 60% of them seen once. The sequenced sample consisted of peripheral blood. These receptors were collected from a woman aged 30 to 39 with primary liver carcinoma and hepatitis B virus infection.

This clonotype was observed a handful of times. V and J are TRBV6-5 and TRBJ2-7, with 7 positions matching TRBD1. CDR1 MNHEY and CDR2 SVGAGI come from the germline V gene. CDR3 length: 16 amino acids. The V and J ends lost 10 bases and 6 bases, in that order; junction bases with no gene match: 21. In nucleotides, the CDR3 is TGTGCCACTCGGACCCTCCAGGGGGAATTAATTCGCGAGCAGTACTTC. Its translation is CATRTLQGELIREQYF.

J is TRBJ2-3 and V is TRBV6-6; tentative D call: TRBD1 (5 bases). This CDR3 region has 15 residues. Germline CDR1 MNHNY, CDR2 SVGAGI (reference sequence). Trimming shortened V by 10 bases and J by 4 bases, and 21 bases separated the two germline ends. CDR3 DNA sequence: TGTGCCAACAGCGTGTCCGCTTGGGGCGCAGATACGCAGTATTTT. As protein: CANSVSAWGADTQYF.

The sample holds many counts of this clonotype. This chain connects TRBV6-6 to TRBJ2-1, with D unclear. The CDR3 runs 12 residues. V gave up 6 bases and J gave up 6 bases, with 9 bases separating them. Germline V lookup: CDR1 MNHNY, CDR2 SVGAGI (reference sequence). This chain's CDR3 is CASSLHGNEQFF. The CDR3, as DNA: TGTGCCAGCAGCCTACACGGCAATGAGCAGTTCTTC.

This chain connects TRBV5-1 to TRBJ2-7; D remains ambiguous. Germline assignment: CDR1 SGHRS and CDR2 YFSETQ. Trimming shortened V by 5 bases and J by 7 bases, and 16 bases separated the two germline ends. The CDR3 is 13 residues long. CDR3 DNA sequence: TGCGCCAGCAGTCGCCCCGACATGGGGGAGCAGTACTTC. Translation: CASSRPDMGEQYF.

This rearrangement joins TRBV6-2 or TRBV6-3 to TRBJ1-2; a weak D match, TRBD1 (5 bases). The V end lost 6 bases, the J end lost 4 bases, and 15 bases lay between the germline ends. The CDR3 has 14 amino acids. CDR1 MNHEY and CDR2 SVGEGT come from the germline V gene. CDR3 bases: TGTGCCAGCAGGGGGCTCGGAGAAGCCTATGGCTACACCTTC. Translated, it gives CASRGLGEAYGYTF.

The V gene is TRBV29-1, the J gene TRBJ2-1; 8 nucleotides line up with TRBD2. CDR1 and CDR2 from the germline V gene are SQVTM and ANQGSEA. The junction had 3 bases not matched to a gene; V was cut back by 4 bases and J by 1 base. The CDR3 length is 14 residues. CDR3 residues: CSVVTSGSYNEQFF. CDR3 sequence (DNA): TGCAGCGTTGTAACTAGCGGTTCCTACAATGAGCAGTTCTTC.

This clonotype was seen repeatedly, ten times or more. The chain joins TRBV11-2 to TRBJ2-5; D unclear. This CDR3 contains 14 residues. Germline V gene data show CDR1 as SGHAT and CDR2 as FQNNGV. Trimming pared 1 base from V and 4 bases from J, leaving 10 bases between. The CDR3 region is CASSLGPGLETQYF. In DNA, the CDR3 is TGTGCCAGCAGCTTAGGACCCGGGTTAGAGACCCAGTACTTC.

CDR3 protein: CASIVSQPQHF. The CDR3 DNA reads TGTGCCAGCATTGTATCTCAGCCCCAGCATTTT. The rearrangement joins TRBV25-1 to TRBJ1-5; D is undetermined. There are 11 residues in the CDR3. Germline V gives CDR1 MGHDK, CDR2 SYGVNS. Trimming left V 7 bases short and J 6 bases short, with 7 bases between.

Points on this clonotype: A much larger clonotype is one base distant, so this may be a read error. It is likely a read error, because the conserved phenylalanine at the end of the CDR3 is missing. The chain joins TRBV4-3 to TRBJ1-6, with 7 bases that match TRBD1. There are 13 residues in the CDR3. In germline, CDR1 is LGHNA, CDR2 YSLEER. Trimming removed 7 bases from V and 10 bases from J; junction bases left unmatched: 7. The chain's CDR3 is CASKKQGLSPLHL. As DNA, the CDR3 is TGCGCCAGCAAAAAACAGGGGTTATCACCCCTCCACCTT.

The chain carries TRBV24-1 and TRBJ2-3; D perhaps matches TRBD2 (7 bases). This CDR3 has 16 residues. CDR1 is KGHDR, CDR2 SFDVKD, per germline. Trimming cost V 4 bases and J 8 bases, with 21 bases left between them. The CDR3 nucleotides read TGTGCCACCAGTGACTACCGACTTGGGGGGGCAGGTACGCAGTATTTT. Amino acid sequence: CATSDYRLGGAGTQYF.

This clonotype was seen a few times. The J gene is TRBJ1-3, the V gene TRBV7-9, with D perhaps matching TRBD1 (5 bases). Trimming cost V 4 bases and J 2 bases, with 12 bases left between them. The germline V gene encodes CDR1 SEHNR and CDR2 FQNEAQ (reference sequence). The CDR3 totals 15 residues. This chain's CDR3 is CASSWDGSAGNTIYF. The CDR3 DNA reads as TGTGCCAGCAGCTGGGACGGTTCGGCTGGAAACACCATATATTTT.

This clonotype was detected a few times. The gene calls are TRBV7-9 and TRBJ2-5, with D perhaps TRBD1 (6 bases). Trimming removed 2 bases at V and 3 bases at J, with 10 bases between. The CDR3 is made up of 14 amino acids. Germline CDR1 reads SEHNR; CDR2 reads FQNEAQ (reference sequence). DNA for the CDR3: TGTGCCAGCAGCTTAAGGCGACAGGAAGAGACCCAGTACTTC. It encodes CASSLRRQEETQYF.

CDR3 bases: TGTGCCAGCAGTTTAGATCGGCGGACCCAGTACTTC. Translating gives CASSLDRRTQYF. The rearrangement uses TRBV28 and TRBJ2-5; D is unclear. CDR1 and CDR2 (germline): MDHEN, SYDVKM. V was shortened by 2 bases and J by 7 bases, with 8 bases between the two germline ends. CDR3 length: 12 residues.

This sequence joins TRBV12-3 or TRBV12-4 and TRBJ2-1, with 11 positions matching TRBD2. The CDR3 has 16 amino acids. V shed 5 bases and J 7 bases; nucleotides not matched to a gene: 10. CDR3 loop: CASSRCTSGRSNEQFF. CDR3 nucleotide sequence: TGTGCCAGCAGTCGCTGTACTAGCGGGAGATCGAATGAGCAGTTCTTC.

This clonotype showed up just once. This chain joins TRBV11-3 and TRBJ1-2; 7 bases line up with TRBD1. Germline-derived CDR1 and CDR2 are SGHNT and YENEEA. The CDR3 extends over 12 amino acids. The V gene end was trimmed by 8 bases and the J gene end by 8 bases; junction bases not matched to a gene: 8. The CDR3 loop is CASPRQGSGYTF. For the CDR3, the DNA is TGTGCCAGCCCCCGACAGGGAAGCGGCTACACCTTC.

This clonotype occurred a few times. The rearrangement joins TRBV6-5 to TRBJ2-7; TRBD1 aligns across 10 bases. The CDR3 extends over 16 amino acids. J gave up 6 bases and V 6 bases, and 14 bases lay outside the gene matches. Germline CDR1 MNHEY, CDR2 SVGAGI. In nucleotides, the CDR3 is TGTGCCAGCAGGATCACACAGACAGGGGGCTACGGCGAGCAGTACTTC. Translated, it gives CASRITQTGGYGEQYF.

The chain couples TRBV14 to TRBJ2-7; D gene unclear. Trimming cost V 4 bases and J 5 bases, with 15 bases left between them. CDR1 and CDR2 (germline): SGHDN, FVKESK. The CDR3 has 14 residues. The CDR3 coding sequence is TGTGCCAGCAGCCGCTACCGGGCAGCGAACGAGCAGTACGTC. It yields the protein CASSRYRAANEQYV.

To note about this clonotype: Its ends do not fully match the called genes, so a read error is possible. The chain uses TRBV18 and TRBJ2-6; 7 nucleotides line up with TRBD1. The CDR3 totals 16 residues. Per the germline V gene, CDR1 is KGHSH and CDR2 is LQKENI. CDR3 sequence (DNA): TGTGCCAGTTCACGTCAACAGGGGCTCGATGCCAACGTCCTGACTTTC. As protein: CASSRQQGLDANVLTF.

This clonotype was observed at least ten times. The CDR3 coding sequence is TGTGCCAGCAGTTTCGGACAGATCTACGAGCAGTACTTC. The encoded protein is CASSFGQIYEQYF. The chain joins TRBV11-1 to TRBJ2-7, with D possibly TRBD1 on 6 matching bases. Trimming took off 6 bases at V and 3 bases at J, with 12 bases between the two ends. The CDR3 is 13 amino acids. Germline V lookup: CDR1 SGHAT, CDR2 FQDESV (reference sequence).

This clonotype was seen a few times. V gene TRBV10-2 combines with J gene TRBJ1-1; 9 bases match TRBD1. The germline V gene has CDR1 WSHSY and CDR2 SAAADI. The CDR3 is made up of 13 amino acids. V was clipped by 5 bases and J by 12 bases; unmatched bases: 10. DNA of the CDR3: TGCGCCAGCAGTCCGGACAGGGGTTTTACGACTTTCTTT. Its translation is CASSPDRGFTTFF.

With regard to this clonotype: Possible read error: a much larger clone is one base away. Here the CDR3 DNA reads TGTGCCAGCAGTTTTCTGGACAGGGAGGGCGAAAAACTGTCTTTT. It is translated as CASSFLDREGEKLSF. This chain uses TRBV12-3 or TRBV12-4 with TRBJ1-4; 8 bases are shared with TRBD1. The CDR3 has 15 residues.

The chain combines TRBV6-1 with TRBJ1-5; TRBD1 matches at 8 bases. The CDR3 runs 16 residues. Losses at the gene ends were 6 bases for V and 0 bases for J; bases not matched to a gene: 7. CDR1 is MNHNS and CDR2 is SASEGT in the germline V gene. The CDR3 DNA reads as TGTGCCAGCAGGAGGACAGGGTGTGGTAGCAATCAGCCCCAGCATTTT. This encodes CASRRTGCGSNQPQHF.

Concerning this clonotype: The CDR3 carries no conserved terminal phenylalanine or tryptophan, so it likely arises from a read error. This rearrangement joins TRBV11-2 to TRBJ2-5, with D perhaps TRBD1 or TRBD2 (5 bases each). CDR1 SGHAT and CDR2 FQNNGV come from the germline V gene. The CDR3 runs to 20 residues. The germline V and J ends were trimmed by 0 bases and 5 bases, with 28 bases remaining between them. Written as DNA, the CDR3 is TGTGCCAGCAGCTTAGATCGGAGCGGTCCCTTTTCCAGGGCTCGGGAGACCCAGTACTTA. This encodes CASSLDRSGPFSRARETQYL.

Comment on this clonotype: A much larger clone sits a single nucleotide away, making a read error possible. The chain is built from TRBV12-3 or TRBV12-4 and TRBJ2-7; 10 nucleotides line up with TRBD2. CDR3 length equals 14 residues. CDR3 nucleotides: TGTGCCTGCAGTCCTTCTAGCGGGAGCTACGAGCAGTACTTC. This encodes CACSPSSGSYEQYF.

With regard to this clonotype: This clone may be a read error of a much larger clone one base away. CDR3 protein: CIVVRGNTEAFF. The CDR3 nucleotides are TGCATCGTTGTCCGGGGGAACACTGAAGCTTTCTTT. The rearrangement joins TRBV29-1 to TRBJ1-1, with no clear D. Germline lookup yields CDR1 SQVTM and CDR2 ANQGSEA. This CDR3 is built from 12 residues.

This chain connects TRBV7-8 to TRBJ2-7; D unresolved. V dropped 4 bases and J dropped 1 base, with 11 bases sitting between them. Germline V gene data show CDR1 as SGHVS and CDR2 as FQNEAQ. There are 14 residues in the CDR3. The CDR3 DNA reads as TGTGCCAGCAGCTCGCTCTCGGTGTCCTACGAGCAGTACTTC. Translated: CASSSLSVSYEQYF.